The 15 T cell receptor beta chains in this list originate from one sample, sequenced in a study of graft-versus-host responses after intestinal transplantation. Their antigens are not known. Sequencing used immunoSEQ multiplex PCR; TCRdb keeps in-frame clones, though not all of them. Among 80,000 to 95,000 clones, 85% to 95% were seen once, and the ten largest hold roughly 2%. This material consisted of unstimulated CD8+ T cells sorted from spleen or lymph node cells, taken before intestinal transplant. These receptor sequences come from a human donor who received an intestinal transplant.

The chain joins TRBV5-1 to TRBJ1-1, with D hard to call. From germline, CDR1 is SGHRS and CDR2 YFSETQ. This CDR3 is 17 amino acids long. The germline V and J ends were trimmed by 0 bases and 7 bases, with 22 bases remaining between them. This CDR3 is CASSLALDKTPASEAFF. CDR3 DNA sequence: TGCGCCAGCAGCTTGGCCCTCGATAAAACGCCAGCGAGTGAAGCTTTCTTT. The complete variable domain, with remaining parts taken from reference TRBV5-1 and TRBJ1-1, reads KAGVTQTPRYLIKTRGQQVTLSCSPISGHRSVSWYQQTPGQGLQFLFEYFSETQRNKGNFPGRFSGRQFSNSRSEMNVSTLELGDSALYLCASSLALDKTPASEAFFGQGTRLTVV.

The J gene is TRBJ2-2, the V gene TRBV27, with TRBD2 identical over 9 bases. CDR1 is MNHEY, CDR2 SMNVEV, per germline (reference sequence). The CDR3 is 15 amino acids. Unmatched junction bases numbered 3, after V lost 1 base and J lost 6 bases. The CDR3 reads CASSLYGGGAGELFF. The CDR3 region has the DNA TGTGCCAGCAGTTTATATGGCGGGGGGGCCGGGGAGCTGTTTTTT.

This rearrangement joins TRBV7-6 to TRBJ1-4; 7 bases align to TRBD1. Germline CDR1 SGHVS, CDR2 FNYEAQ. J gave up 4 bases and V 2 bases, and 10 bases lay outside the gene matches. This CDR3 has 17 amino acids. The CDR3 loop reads CASSLRGPTGLNEKLFF. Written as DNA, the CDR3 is TGTGCCAGCAGCTTACGGGGCCCGACAGGGCTTAATGAAAAACTGTTTTTT.

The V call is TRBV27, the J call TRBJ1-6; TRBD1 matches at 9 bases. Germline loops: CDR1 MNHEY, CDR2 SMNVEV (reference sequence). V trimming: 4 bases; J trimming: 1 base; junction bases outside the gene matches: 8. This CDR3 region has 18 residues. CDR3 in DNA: TGTGCCAGCAGTTCCTTTGGGACAGGGTTTTCCTATAATTCACCCCTCCACTTT. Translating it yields CASSSFGTGFSYNSPLHF.

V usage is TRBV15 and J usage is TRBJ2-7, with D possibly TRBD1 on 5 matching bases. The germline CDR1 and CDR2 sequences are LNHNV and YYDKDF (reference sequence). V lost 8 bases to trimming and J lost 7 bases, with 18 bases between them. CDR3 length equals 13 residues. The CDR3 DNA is TGTGCCACCGGACAAGGGGTTCTCGAGGAGCAGTACTTC. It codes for CATGQGVLEEQYF.

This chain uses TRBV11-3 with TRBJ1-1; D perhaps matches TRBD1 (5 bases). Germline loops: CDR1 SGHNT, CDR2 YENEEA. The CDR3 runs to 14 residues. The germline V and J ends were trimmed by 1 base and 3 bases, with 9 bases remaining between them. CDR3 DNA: TGTGCCAGCAGCTTAGTTTTAGGGGACACTGAAGCTTTCTTT. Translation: CASSLVLGDTEAFF.

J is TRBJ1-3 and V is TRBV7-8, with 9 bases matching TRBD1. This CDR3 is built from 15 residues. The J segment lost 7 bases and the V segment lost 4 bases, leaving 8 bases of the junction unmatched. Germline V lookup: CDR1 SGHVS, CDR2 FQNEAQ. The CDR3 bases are TGTGCCAGCAGCTCCGGGACAGGGTCGTTGAACACCATATATTTT. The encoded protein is CASSSGTGSLNTIYF.

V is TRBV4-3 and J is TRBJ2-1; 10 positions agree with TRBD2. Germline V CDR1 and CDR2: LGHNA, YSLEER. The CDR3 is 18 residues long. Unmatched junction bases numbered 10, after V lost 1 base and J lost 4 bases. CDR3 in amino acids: CASSQVVERGGSYNEQFF. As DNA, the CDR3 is TGCGCCAGCAGCCAAGTAGTGGAGCGGGGGGGCAGTTACAATGAGCAGTTCTTC.

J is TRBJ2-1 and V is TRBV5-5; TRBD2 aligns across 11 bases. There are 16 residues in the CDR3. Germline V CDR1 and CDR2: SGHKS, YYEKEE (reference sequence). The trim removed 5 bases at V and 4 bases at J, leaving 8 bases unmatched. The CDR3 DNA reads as TGTGCCAGCAGTAGATATAGCGGGGGGGCGTACAATGAGCAGTTCTTC. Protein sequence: CASSRYSGGAYNEQFF.

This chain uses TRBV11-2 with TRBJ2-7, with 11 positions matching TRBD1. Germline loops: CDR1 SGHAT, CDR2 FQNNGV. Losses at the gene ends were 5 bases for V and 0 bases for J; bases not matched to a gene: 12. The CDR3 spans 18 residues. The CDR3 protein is CASSPKPGQGASSYEQYF. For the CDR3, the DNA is TGTGCCAGCAGCCCCAAGCCAGGACAGGGGGCGAGCTCCTACGAGCAGTACTTC.

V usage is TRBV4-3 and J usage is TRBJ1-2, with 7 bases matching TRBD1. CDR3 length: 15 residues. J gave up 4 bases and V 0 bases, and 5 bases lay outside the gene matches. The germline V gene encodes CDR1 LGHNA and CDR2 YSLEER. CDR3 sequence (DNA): TGCGCCAGCAGCCAAGATACAGGGGCCGGCTATGGCTACACCTTC. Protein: CASSQDTGAGYGYTF.

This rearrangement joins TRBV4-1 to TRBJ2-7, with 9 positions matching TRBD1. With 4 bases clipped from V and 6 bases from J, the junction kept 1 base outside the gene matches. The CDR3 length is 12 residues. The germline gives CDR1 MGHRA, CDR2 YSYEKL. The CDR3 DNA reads TGCGCCAGCAGCCGGGGACAGGGCGAGCAGTACTTC. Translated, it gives CASSRGQGEQYF.

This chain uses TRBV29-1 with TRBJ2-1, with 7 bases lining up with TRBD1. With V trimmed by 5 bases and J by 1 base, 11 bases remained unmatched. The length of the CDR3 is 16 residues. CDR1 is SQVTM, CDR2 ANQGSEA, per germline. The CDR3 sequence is CSVTDAGTASYNEQFF. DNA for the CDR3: TGCAGCGTTACGGACGCCGGGACAGCTTCCTACAATGAGCAGTTCTTC.

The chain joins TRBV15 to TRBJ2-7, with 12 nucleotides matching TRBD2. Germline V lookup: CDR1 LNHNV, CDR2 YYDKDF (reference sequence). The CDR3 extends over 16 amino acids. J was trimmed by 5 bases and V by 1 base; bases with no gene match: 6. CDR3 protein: CATSRALAGGPNEQYF. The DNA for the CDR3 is TGTGCCACCAGCAGAGCCCTAGCGGGGGGGCCCAACGAGCAGTACTTC.

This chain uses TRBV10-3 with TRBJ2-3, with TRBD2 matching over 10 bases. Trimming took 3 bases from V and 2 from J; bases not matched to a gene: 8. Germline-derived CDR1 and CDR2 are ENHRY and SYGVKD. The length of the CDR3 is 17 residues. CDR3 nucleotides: TGTGCCATCAGTGACCCGCTAGCGGGGGCCCACACAGATACGCAGTATTTT. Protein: CAISDPLAGAHTDTQYF.